The T cell receptor (beta chain) described here comes from a study of T cells in Graves' hyperthyroidism and ophthalmopathy. Study-wide findings and caveats: Also found in blood were most expanded thyroid clonotypes above 0.001. Ophthalmopathy was told apart from stable hyperthyroidism by a 13 V-J model.

TCR beta CDR3 region amplification was performed from RNA transcripts. HTBI primers were used for first-round RT-PCR of the TCR CDR3. Each CDR3 protein is one row after TCRdb ran MiXCR on the multiplex PCR reads. The sample consists of around 500,000 distinct CDR3 sequences, 16% of them appearing once. CDR3 length equals 14 residues. Trimming removed 3 bases at V and 3 bases at J, with 11 bases between. This clonotype has ten or more counts. The antigen is undetermined. Fresh peripheral blood, around 9.2 ml of it, supplied the PBMCs. The chain has TRBV12-3 or TRBV12-4 and TRBJ2-5; D is perhaps TRBD1 (6 bases). This sequence was found in a woman aged 25 to 39 with Graves' ophthalmopathy. Material for sequencing was blood. CDR3 DNA: TGTGCCAGCAGTTTTTTCCAGGGGAAAGAGACCCAGTACTTC. This translates into CASSFFQGKETQYF.